This T cell receptor (beta chain) was retrieved from a study of monozygotic twins with inflammatory bowel disease. Overall study findings and caveats: Those with IBD had lower TCRbeta diversity (inverse Simpson) than their healthy co-twins did. Results did not support any single strong IBD-associated signal or clonotype.

Concerning this clonotype: Its antigen remains unidentified.

Each of TCRalpha and TCRbeta cDNA went through two nested PCRs, lasting around 15 and 9 cycles. TCRdb re-called the 5' RACE reads, yielding one record per CDR3 amino acid sequence without DNA. The repertoire table contains about 160,000 distinct CDR3 sequences. Germline V lookup: CDR1 DFQATT, CDR2 SNEGSKA (reference sequence). CDR3 size: 13 residues. This TCR was recovered from a human donor with ulcerative colitis or Crohn's disease, or a healthy co-twin of an affected twin (not recorded which). Source material: blood. The V gene is TRBV20-1, the J gene TRBJ2-7; TCRdb designates TRBD1, a call that cannot be tested without DNA. The CDR3 here is CSLVGAEFYEQYF.